These 32 T cell receptor beta chains originate from one sample sequenced in a study of blood T cell repertoires in COVID-19. Measured with immunoSEQ multiplex PCR; TCRdb has only the in-frame clones, and not every one. Of a few hundred thousand clones listed, 70% to 90% are singletons. The sample was PBMCs or T cells enriched from blood (not recorded which). These receptors all stem from a woman in her sixties who had recovered from COVID-19.

This chain joins TRBV19 and TRBJ2-1; TRBD1 might be the D (5 bases). This CDR3 spans 12 amino acids. Trimming left V 8 bases short and J 4 bases short, with 9 bases between. Germline CDR1 is LNHDA and CDR2 is SQIVND (reference sequence). The CDR3 loop is CASADSYNEQFF. The CDR3 DNA follows: TGTGCCAGTGCTGACAGTTACAATGAGCAGTTCTTC.

The chain carries TRBV5-8 and TRBJ1-4; no firm D call. Germline V CDR1 and CDR2: SGHTS, YDEGEE. V lost 0 bases, J lost 1 base, and 7 bases lay in between. CDR3 length: 15 residues. Written as DNA, the CDR3 is TGTGCCAGCAGCTTGGGAGAGGGAACTAATGAAAAACTGTTTTTT. Translation gives CASSLGEGTNEKLFF.

The chain employs TRBV3-1 (or the pseudogene TRBV3-2) and TRBJ1-2; possible D gene TRBD1, 5 bases. V was pared by 2 bases and J by 5 bases, with 15 bases between. Per germline, CDR1 LGHDT and CDR2 YNNKEL (reference sequence). This CDR3 comprises 15 residues. CDR3 loop: CASSQLAGTRYGYTF. The CDR3 coding sequence is TGTGCCAGCAGCCAACTGGCAGGGACTAGGTATGGCTACACCTTC.

The DNA for the CDR3 is TGTGCCAGCAGTCCACAGGGGGCCAGGGATACGCAGTATTTT. Protein product: CASSPQGARDTQYF. The chain uses TRBV3-1 (or the pseudogene TRBV3-2) and TRBJ2-3, with 9 bases identical to TRBD1. The CDR3 is made up of 14 amino acids. V trimming: 6 bases; J trimming: 6 bases; junction bases outside the gene matches: 7. The germline CDR1 and CDR2 sequences are LGHDT and YNNKEL (reference sequence).

This rearrangement joins TRBV3-1 (or the pseudogene TRBV3-2) to TRBJ2-2; tentative D call: TRBD1 (6 bases). V shed 5 bases and J shed 3 bases, with 10 bases lying between them. Per germline, CDR1 LGHDT and CDR2 YNNKEL (reference sequence). This CDR3 contains 14 residues. The CDR3 DNA sequence: TGTGCCAGCAGCTACGCAGGGGACACCGGGGAGCTGTTTTTT. Encoded protein: CASSYAGDTGELFF.

The chain links TRBV11-3 to TRBJ2-3, with 10 bases fitting TRBD2. Germline CDR1 is SGHNT and CDR2 is YENEEA. The CDR3 runs to 17 residues. V shed 5 bases and J 2 bases; nucleotides not matched to a gene: 10. The CDR3 DNA reads TGTGCCAGCAGCAATTGGCAGCGGGGGGGACTCACAGATACGCAGTATTTT. Encoded protein: CASSNWQRGGLTDTQYF.

The chain employs TRBV2 and TRBJ2-5; 10 bases are shared with TRBD2. Germline V gene sequence: CDR1 SNHLY, CDR2 FYNNEI. The CDR3 extends over 15 amino acids. V gave up 9 bases and J gave up 2 bases; unmatched junction bases: 9. In DNA form, the CDR3 reads TGTGCCAGTAGCGGGGGGACTGGGTGGCAAGAGACCCAGTACTTC. Translating it yields CASSGGTGWQETQYF.

The genes are TRBV10-3 and TRBJ1-6; 8 positions match TRBD1. J gave up 5 bases and V 2 bases, and 5 bases lay outside the gene matches. The CDR3 is 16 residues long. Per the germline V gene, CDR1 is ENHRY and CDR2 is SYGVKD. CDR3 loop: CAISEDRGTHNSPLHF. The CDR3 DNA follows: TGTGCCATCAGTGAGGACAGGGGAACCCATAATTCACCCCTCCACTTT.

The rearrangement joins TRBV7-9 to TRBJ2-2; the D gene is possibly TRBD1 (5 bases). The V gene lost 4 bases and the J gene lost 1 base, with 16 bases spanning the gap. Germline CDR1 is SEHNR and CDR2 is FQNEAQ (reference sequence). This CDR3 has 17 amino acids. DNA of the CDR3: TGTGCCAGCAGCTATAGGCAGGGCAACCTGAACACCGGGGAGCTGTTTTTT. Amino acid sequence: CASSYRQGNLNTGELFF.

The genes are TRBV5-1 and TRBJ1-5, with D possibly matching TRBD1 (5 bases). The germline CDR1 and CDR2 sequences are SGHRS and YFSETQ. The V and J ends lost 0 bases and 11 bases respectively, with 18 bases between them. CDR3 length equals 15 residues. This CDR3 reads CASSLAGGPEEAQHF. The CDR3 bases are TGCGCCAGCAGCTTGGCCGGGGGACCCGAAGAGGCCCAGCATTTT.

The chain uses TRBV5-1 and TRBJ2-2; no reliable D call. The CDR3 loop spans 14 amino acids. Germline CDR1 and CDR2: SGHRS and YFSETQ. The V end was cut by 0 bases, the J end by 1 base, with 4 bases between. The CDR3 loop is CASSLERNTGELFF. In DNA, the CDR3 is TGCGCCAGCAGCTTGGAGAGGAACACCGGGGAGCTGTTTTTT.

The rearrangement links TRBV5-1 to TRBJ2-3; TRBD2 matches at 13 bases. Trimming cost V 3 bases and J 6 bases; bases outside gene matches: 7. This CDR3 is built from 16 residues. CDR1 is SGHRS and CDR2 is YFSETQ in the germline V gene. CDR3 nucleotides: TGCGCCAGCAGCTGGGGCACTAGCGGGGGGGCGGATACGCAGTATTTT. Translation: CASSWGTSGGADTQYF. The entire variable domain, with the rest obtained from reference TRBV5-1 and TRBJ2-3, is as follows: KAGVTQTPRYLIKTRGQQVTLSCSPISGHRSVSWYQQTPGQGLQFLFEYFSETQRNKGNFPGRFSGRQFSNSRSEMNVSTLELGDSALYLCASSWGTSGGADTQYFGPGTRLTVL.

The chain links TRBV11-3 to TRBJ1-1; TRBD1 matches at 10 bases. Germline CDR1 reads SGHNT; CDR2 reads YENEEA. The CDR3 contains 17 residues. Germline trimming cut 3 bases from V and 3 bases from J; bases unmatched to any gene: 10. The CDR3 region has the DNA TGTGCCAGCAGCTTGGGGGACAGGGGTAATACGGACACTGAAGCTTTCTTT. It is translated as CASSLGDRGNTDTEAFF.

The chain links TRBV6-5 to TRBJ1-4; D may be TRBD1 (6 bases). The germline V gene encodes CDR1 MNHEY and CDR2 SVGAGI. V was clipped by 2 bases and J by 7 bases, with 14 bases between them. The CDR3 is 15 residues long. The CDR3 sequence is CASSYRQGLSEKLFF. The CDR3, as DNA: TGTGCCAGCAGTTACAGGCAGGGGTTATCTGAAAAACTGTTTTTT.

J is TRBJ1-2 and V is TRBV9; 7 bases fit TRBD1. This CDR3 contains 13 residues. With 5 bases clipped from V and 8 bases from J, the junction kept 9 bases outside the gene matches. Germline V gene data show CDR1 as SGDLS and CDR2 as YYNGEE. The CDR3 nucleotides read TGTGCCAGCAGACAGGGGTTTACGGGCGGCTACACCTTC. It yields the protein CASRQGFTGGYTF.

The chain has TRBV5-1 and TRBJ1-4; TRBD1 might be the D (6 bases). V lost 0 bases and J 6 bases, leaving 9 bases between the germline ends. Germline CDR1 and CDR2: SGHRS and YFSETQ. This CDR3 has 14 residues. CDR3 nucleotides: TGCGCCAGCAGCTTGGAGGGGGTTTATGAAAAACTGTTTTTT. Translation gives CASSLEGVYEKLFF.

The chain combines TRBV5-1 with TRBJ1-4; D is undetermined. CDR1 is SGHRS, CDR2 YFSETQ, per germline. The ends were cut back, 4 bases at V and 8 bases at J, with 15 bases in the middle. The CDR3 contains 14 residues. The CDR3 region is CASSAEAAAEKLFF. The CDR3 DNA follows: TGCGCCAGCAGCGCGGAGGCAGCAGCCGAAAAACTGTTTTTT. The whole variable domain, filled in from reference TRBV5-1 and TRBJ1-4, reads KAGVTQTPRYLIKTRGQQVTLSCSPISGHRSVSWYQQTPGQGLQFLFEYFSETQRNKGNFPGRFSGRQFSNSRSEMNVSTLELGDSALYLCASSAEAAAEKLFFGSGTQLSVL.

The chain links TRBV6-1 to TRBJ1-3, with D perhaps TRBD1 (5 bases). V was cut by 3 bases and J by 2 bases, with 8 bases left in between. Looked up from germline, CDR1 is MNHNS and CDR2 is SASEGT. This CDR3 has 14 residues. The CDR3: CASSEAGAGNTIYF. The DNA for the CDR3 is TGTGCCAGCAGTGAGGCGGGGGCTGGAAACACCATATATTTT.

The rearrangement uses TRBV5-1 and TRBJ1-4; D is perhaps TRBD1 (6 bases). CDR1 is SGHRS and CDR2 is YFSETQ in the germline V gene. The CDR3 extends over 15 amino acids. V was clipped by 2 bases and J by 3 bases, with 11 bases between them. CDR3: CASSFEGVPNEKLFF. The DNA of the CDR3 is TGCGCCAGCAGCTTCGAGGGGGTCCCTAATGAAAAACTGTTTTTT.

V and J are TRBV13 and TRBJ2-7; TRBD1 aligns across 7 bases. CDR3 size: 15 residues. Germline CDR1 is PRHDT and CDR2 is FYEKMQ (reference sequence). Trimming took 5 bases from V and 5 from J; bases not matched to a gene: 12. In DNA, the CDR3 is TGTGCCAGCAGCCTACCCGGGACAGAAAGAAACGAGCAGTACTTC. Residues: CASSLPGTERNEQYF.

The V and J genes are TRBV4-2 and TRBJ2-1, with 8 bases identical to TRBD2. There are 16 residues in the CDR3. Germline V lookup: CDR1 LGHNA, CDR2 YNFKEQ. V was clipped by 0 bases and J by 7 bases; unmatched bases: 8. The CDR3 spells CASSQDPTGGKNEQFF. The CDR3 bases are TGTGCCAGCAGCCAAGATCCGACGGGGGGGAAAAATGAGCAGTTCTTC.

The chain couples TRBV5-1 to TRBJ1-6, with D uncertain. V shed 1 base and J shed 8 bases, with 16 bases lying between them. Germline CDR1 reads SGHRS; CDR2 reads YFSETQ. This CDR3 region has 16 residues. CDR3 in DNA: TGCGCCAGCAGCTTGAGCCGTCCCGGCGGGGATTCACCCCTCCACTTT. This encodes CASSLSRPGGDSPLHF. Full variable domain (missing parts from reference TRBV5-1 and TRBJ1-6): KAGVTQTPRYLIKTRGQQVTLSCSPISGHRSVSWYQQTPGQGLQFLFEYFSETQRNKGNFPGRFSGRQFSNSRSEMNVSTLELGDSALYLCASSLSRPGGDSPLHFGNGTRLTVT.

The chain is built from TRBV7-9 and TRBJ1-1; D uncertain. Germline CDR1 is SEHNR and CDR2 is FQNEAQ (reference sequence). There are 11 residues in the CDR3. V was shortened by 5 bases and J by 1 base, with 2 bases between the two germline ends. The CDR3 loop reads CASSRNTEAFF. As DNA, the CDR3 is TGTGCCAGCAGCCGGAACACTGAAGCTTTCTTT.

This clone occurred once. The CDR3 nucleotides read TGTGCCATCAACCCCCGGGACAGCCTTGTGTCCTATGGCTACACCTTC. This codes for CAINPRDSLVSYGYTF. This chain uses TRBV10-3 with TRBJ1-2; 7 bases match TRBD1. Trimming at V came to 7 bases and at J to 4 bases, leaving 15 bases not matched to a gene. Germline loops: CDR1 ENHRY, CDR2 SYGVKD. CDR3 size: 16 residues.

This CDR3 is CASSLQGTYNEQFF. Here the CDR3 DNA reads TGCGCCAGCAGCTTGCAGGGGACCTACAATGAGCAGTTCTTC. The chain employs TRBV5-1 and TRBJ2-1, with a weak D call TRBD1 (6 bases). The CDR3 runs to 14 residues. With 1 base removed from V and 2 bases from J, the gap between germline ends came to 7 bases. Germline CDR1 is SGHRS and CDR2 is YFSETQ. Full variable domain (missing parts from reference TRBV5-1 and TRBJ2-1): KAGVTQTPRYLIKTRGQQVTLSCSPISGHRSVSWYQQTPGQGLQFLFEYFSETQRNKGNFPGRFSGRQFSNSRSEMNVSTLELGDSALYLCASSLQGTYNEQFFGPGTRLTVL.

V is TRBV3-1 (or the pseudogene TRBV3-2) and J is TRBJ2-7, with 10 bases identical to TRBD2. Per germline, CDR1 LGHDT and CDR2 YNNKEL (reference sequence). The trim removed 4 bases at V and 3 bases at J, leaving 6 bases unmatched. The CDR3 is 15 amino acids. This chain's CDR3 is CASSRGTSVIYEQYF. The CDR3 DNA reads as TGTGCCAGCAGCCGCGGGACTAGCGTTATCTACGAGCAGTACTTC.

The gene calls are TRBV11-2 and TRBJ2-7; unclear D gene. Trimming pared 5 bases from V and 0 bases from J, leaving 5 bases between. Per the germline V gene, CDR1 is SGHAT and CDR2 is FQNNGV. This CDR3 region has 12 residues. CDR3 bases: TGTGCCAGCAGCCTTAGCTCCTACGAGCAGTACTTC. It specifies CASSLSSYEQYF.

The V and J genes are TRBV7-2 and TRBJ1-5; TRBD1 might be the D (6 bases). Germline V gene data show CDR1 as SGHTA and CDR2 as FQGNSA. CDR3 length: 17 amino acids. V dropped 0 bases and J dropped 0 bases, with 12 bases sitting between them. Here the CDR3 DNA reads TGTGCCAGCAGCTTAGCGGGGGCGGCGGCTAGCAATCAGCCCCAGCATTTT. Translation: CASSLAGAAASNQPQHF.

As regards this clone: Other nucleotide sequences in the sample specify the same CDR3. The gene calls are TRBV5-1 and TRBJ1-4, with D tentatively TRBD1 (5 bases). This CDR3 spans 14 amino acids. V gave up 3 bases and J gave up 4 bases, with 10 bases separating them. Germline V gene sequence: CDR1 SGHRS, CDR2 YFSETQ. The CDR3 nucleotides read TGCGCCAGCAGCTCGCAGGGCCTTAATGAAAAACTGTTTTTT. This gives the protein CASSSQGLNEKLFF.

The chain recombines TRBV5-1 with TRBJ2-5; D is possibly TRBD2 (5 bases). Germline V CDR1 and CDR2: SGHRS, YFSETQ. V lost 4 bases and J 3 bases, leaving 13 bases between the germline ends. This CDR3 region has 14 residues. CDR3 residues: CASSPLPGEETQYF. CDR3 bases: TGCGCCAGCAGCCCTCTCCCCGGGGAAGAGACCCAGTACTTC.

This clone came up a few times. V gene TRBV5-5 combines with J gene TRBJ1-2; 10 bases agree with TRBD1. CDR3 length equals 16 residues. In germline, CDR1 is SGHKS, CDR2 YYEKEE (reference sequence). V shed 5 bases, J shed 7 bases, and the junction held 14 bases outside the gene matches. The chain's CDR3 is CASRPTMWDRGAGYTF. The CDR3, as DNA: TGTGCCAGCAGACCTACCATGTGGGACAGGGGTGCTGGCTACACCTTC.

V is TRBV5-6 and J is TRBJ2-7; 7 bases match TRBD2. Germline values: CDR1 SGHDT, CDR2 YYEEEE. V dropped 5 bases and J dropped 8; count of bases not matched to a gene: 16. The CDR3 loop spans 15 amino acids. The CDR3 here is CASSYLSLGGLQQYV. The CDR3 DNA reads TGTGCCAGCAGTTATTTGAGCCTGGGGGGGTTGCAGCAGTACGTC.